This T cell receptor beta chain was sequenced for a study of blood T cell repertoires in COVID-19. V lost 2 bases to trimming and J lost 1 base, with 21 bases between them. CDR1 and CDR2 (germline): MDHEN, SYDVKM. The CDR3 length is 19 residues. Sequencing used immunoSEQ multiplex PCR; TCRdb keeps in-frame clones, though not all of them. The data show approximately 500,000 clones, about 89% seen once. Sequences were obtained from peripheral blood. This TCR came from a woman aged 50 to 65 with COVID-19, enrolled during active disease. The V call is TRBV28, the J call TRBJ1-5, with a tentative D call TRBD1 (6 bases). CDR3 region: CASSLIGGAGLMSNQPQHF. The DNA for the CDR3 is TGTGCCAGCAGTTTAATAGGGGGGGCAGGGTTGATGAGCAATCAGCCCCAGCATTTT. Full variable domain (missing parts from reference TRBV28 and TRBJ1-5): DVKVTQSSRYLVKRTGEKVFLECVQDMDHENMFWYRQDPGLGLRLIYFSYDVKMKEKGDIPEGYSVSREKKERFSLILESASTNQTSMYLCASSLIGGAGLMSNQPQHFGDGTRLSIL.